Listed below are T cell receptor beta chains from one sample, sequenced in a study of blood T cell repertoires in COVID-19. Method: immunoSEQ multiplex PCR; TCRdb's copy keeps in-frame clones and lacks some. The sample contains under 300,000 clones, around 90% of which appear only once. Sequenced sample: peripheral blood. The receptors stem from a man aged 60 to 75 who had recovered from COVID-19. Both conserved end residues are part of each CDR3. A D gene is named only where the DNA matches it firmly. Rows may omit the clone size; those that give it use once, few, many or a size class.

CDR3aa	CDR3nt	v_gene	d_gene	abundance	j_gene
CASAASATNEKLFF	TGTGCCAGTGCCGCCTCAGCAACTAATGAAAAACTGTTTTTT	TRBV27	NA	NA	TRBJ1-4
CASSYQPPGTGNTGELFF	TGCGCCAGCAGCTACCAACCACCCGGGACAGGGAACACCGGGGAGCTGTTTTTT	TRBV5-1	TRBD1	NA	TRBJ2-2
CASSEAEGNIQYF	TGTGCCAGCAGTGAAGCTGAGGGAAACATTCAGTACTTC	TRBV2	NA	NA	TRBJ2-4
CAWGTGKKLFF	TGTGCCTGGGGGACAGGGAAAAAACTGTTTTTT	TRBV30	TRBD1	NA	TRBJ1-4
CASSLLPGPRGSEAFF	TGTGCCAGCAGCCTTCTCCCCGGGCCCCGGGGGTCTGAAGCTTTCTTT	TRBV28	NA	NA	TRBJ1-1
CATSAPRGDYNEQFF	TGTGCCACCAGTGCCCCTCGGGGGGACTACAATGAGCAGTTCTTC	TRBV24-1	TRBD2	NA	TRBJ2-1
CASSLAQGVGNEQFF	TGTGCCAGCAGCTTGGCACAGGGCGTCGGGAATGAGCAGTTCTTC	TRBV5-5	NA	NA	TRBJ2-1
CASSSGTGGPPLHF	TGTGCCAGCAGTTCTGGGACAGGGGGTCCACCCCTCCACTTT	TRBV6-6	TRBD1	few	TRBJ1-6
CASSHDRQGYRKSMFF	TGTGCCAGCAGCCATGACCGACAGGGCTATAGAAAAAGTATGTTTTTT	TRBV3-1/TRBV3-2	TRBD1	NA	TRBJ1-4
CSASGQNNEKLFF	TGCAGTGCTAGTGGGCAGAATAATGAAAAACTGTTTTTT	TRBV20-1	NA	NA	TRBJ1-4
CASSPSRGVGPRTEAFF	TGTGCCAGCAGCCCCTCCCGAGGTGTAGGTCCTCGTACTGAAGCTTTCTTT	TRBV11-2	NA	NA	TRBJ1-1
CATSERADTQYF	TGTGCCACCAGTGAGCGAGCAGATACGCAGTATTTT	TRBV24-1	NA	NA	TRBJ2-3
CASSSTDSLNYGYTF	TGTGCCAGCAGTTCAACGGACAGCTTAAACTATGGCTACACCTTC	TRBV28	NA	NA	TRBJ1-2
CASSRDSNYGYTF	TGTGCCAGCTCACGGGACAGTAACTATGGCTACACCTTC	TRBV18	TRBD1	NA	TRBJ1-2
CASSFLNTEAFF	TGTGCCAGCAGTTTCCTAAACACTGAAGCTTTCTTT	TRBV12-3/TRBV12-4	NA	NA	TRBJ1-1
CASSQSGARLNEQFF	TGTGCCAGCAGCCAAAGCGGGGCACGGCTAAATGAGCAGTTCTTC	TRBV3-1/TRBV3-2	TRBD2	NA	TRBJ2-1
CAWTPGGQGVRGYTF	TGTGCCTGGACCCCCGGCGGGCAGGGGGTTCGTGGCTACACCTTC	TRBV30	TRBD1	NA	TRBJ1-2
CATRDSLLNTEAFF	TGTGCCACCAGAGACAGCCTTTTGAACACTGAAGCTTTCTTT	TRBV24-1	NA	once	TRBJ1-1
CASSWGLAGGTDTQYF	TGCGCCAGCAGCTGGGGACTAGCGGGGGGCACAGATACGCAGTATTTT	TRBV5-1	TRBD2	NA	TRBJ2-3
CATSRGTSSNQETQYF	TGTGCCACCAGCAGAGGTACTAGCTCGAACCAAGAGACCCAGTACTTC	TRBV15	NA	once	TRBJ2-5
CASSQARTGNPHF	TGTGCCAGCAGCCAAGCCCGGACAGGGAATCCCCACTTT	TRBV3-1/TRBV3-2	TRBD1	NA	TRBJ1-6
CASSRDSSTDTQYF	TGCGCCAGCAGTCGGGACAGTAGCACAGATACGCAGTATTTT	TRBV5-1	TRBD1	NA	TRBJ2-3
CASSLIREAFF	TGTGCCAGCAGCTTAATACGGGAAGCTTTCTTT	TRBV7-2	NA	NA	TRBJ1-1
CASSSLGQGVKGYTF	TGTGCCAGCAGCTCGCTGGGACAGGGGGTCAAAGGCTACACCTTC	TRBV5-4	TRBD1	NA	TRBJ1-2
CASSFSGQRTDTQYF	TGTGCCAGCAGCTTCTCGGGACAGCGCACAGATACGCAGTATTTT	TRBV7-2	TRBD1	NA	TRBJ2-3
CASSVSGLWDEKLFF	TGTGCCAGCAGCGTTAGTGGACTCTGGGATGAAAAACTGTTTTTT	TRBV7-2	NA	once	TRBJ1-4
CASSQVPSGGIRYF	TGTGCCAGCAGCCAAGTTCCTAGCGGGGGCATTCGGTATTTT	TRBV14	TRBD2	NA	TRBJ2-3
CASSSKMGGEQYF	TGTGCCAGCAGCTCTAAAATGGGGGGCGAGCAGTACTTC	TRBV5-4	NA	NA	TRBJ2-7
CASSTIGGLAGPGELFF	TGTGCCAGTAGTACGATAGGGGGACTAGCGGGCCCCGGGGAGCTGTTTTTT	TRBV19	TRBD2	once	TRBJ2-2
CASRGGTLNQETQYF	TGCGCCAGCAGGGGGGGGACATTAAACCAAGAGACCCAGTACTTC	TRBV10-2	NA	once	TRBJ2-5
CASSQDLVQGDNEQYF	TGCGCCAGCAGCCAAGATTTGGTACAGGGAGACAACGAGCAGTACTTC	TRBV4-1	NA	NA	TRBJ2-7
CASSLAVQSYEQYF	TGTGCCAGCAGCTTAGCGGTACAGAGTTACGAGCAGTACTTC	TRBV7-9	NA	NA	TRBJ2-7
CASSLSYTGNYGYTF	TGCGCCAGCAGCTTGTCGTACACAGGAAACTATGGCTACACCTTC	TRBV5-1	NA	NA	TRBJ1-2
CASSQPSGGAGDTQYF	TGTGCCAGCAGCCAACCTAGCGGGGGGGCCGGAGATACGCAGTATTTT	TRBV4-2	TRBD2	NA	TRBJ2-3
CASSLGIGDTQYF	TGTGCCAGCTCACTTGGAATCGGGGATACGCAGTATTTT	TRBV18	NA	NA	TRBJ2-3
CASTSSGGPPTDTQYF	TGTGCCAGCACCTCTAGCGGGGGCCCCCCCACAGATACGCAGTATTTT	TRBV5-6	TRBD2	NA	TRBJ2-3
CASSHIKGGWEQYF	TGTGCCAGCAGTCATATTAAGGGGGGGTGGGAGCAGTACTTC	TRBV4-2	NA	once	TRBJ2-7
CASSSSTGGENIQYF	TGTGCCAGCTCGTCTTCGACAGGGGGCGAGAACATTCAGTACTTC	TRBV18	TRBD1	NA	TRBJ2-4
CASSHPRGALEQYF	TGCGCCAGCAGCCACCCTCGGGGAGCTCTCGAGCAGTACTTC	TRBV4-1	NA	NA	TRBJ2-7
CASSPRPGTGYGYTF	TGTGCCAGCAGCCCTCGCCCCGGGACAGGGTATGGCTACACCTTC	TRBV9	TRBD1	NA	TRBJ1-2
CASARTGGGYGYTF	TGCGCCAGCGCCCGAACAGGGGGAGGGTATGGCTACACCTTC	TRBV5-1	TRBD1	few	TRBJ1-2
CASSGQKNSPLHF	TGTGCCAGCAGCGGACAGAAGAATTCACCCCTCCACTTT	TRBV7-2	NA	NA	TRBJ1-6